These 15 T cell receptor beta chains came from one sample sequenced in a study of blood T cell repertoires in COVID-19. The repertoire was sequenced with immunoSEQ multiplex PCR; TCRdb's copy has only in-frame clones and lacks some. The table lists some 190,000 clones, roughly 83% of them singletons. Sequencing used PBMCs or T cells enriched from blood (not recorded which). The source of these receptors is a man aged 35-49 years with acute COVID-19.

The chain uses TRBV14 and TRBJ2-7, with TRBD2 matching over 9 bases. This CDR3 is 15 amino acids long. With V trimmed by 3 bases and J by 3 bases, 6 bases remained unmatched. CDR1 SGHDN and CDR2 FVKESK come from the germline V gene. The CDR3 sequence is CASSHVGLAIYEQYF. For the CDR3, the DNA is TGTGCCAGCAGCCATGTAGGACTAGCGATCTACGAGCAGTACTTC.

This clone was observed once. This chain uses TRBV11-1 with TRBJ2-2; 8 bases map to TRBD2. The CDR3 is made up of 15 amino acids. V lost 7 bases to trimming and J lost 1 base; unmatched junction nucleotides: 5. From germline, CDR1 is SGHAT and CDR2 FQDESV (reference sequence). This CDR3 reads CASTPGGKNTGELFF. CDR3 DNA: TGTGCCAGCACCCCGGGGGGGAAGAACACCGGGGAGCTGTTTTTT.

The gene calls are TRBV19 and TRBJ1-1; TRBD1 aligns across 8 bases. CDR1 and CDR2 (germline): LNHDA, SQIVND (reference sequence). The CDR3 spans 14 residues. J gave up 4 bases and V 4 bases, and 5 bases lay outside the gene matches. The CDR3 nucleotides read TGTGCCAGTAGTAGAGGACAGGGTGGCACTGAAGCTTTCTTT. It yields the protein CASSRGQGGTEAFF.

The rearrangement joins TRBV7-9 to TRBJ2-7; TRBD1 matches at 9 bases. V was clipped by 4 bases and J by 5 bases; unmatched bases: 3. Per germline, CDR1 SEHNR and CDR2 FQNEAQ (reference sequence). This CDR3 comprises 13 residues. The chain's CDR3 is CASSWGQGDEQYF. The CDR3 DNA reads TGTGCCAGCAGCTGGGGACAGGGTGACGAGCAGTACTTC.

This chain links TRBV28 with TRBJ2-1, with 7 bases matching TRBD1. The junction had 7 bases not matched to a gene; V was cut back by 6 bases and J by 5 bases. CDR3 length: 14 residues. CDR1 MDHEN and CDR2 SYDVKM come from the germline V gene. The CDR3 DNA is TGTGCCAGCAGACTACGACAGGGAGACAATGAGCAGTTCTTC. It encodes CASRLRQGDNEQFF.

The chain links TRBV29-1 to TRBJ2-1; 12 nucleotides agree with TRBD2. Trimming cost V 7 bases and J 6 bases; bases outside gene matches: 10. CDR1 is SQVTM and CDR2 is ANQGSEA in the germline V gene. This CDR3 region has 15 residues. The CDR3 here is CSGRGTSGRINEQFF. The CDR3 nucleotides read TGCAGCGGACGAGGAACTAGCGGGAGGATCAATGAGCAGTTCTTC.

The CDR3 DNA reads TGTGCCAGCAGCTTACGTCAGGGTGGCAATGAGCAGTTCTTC. It codes for CASSLRQGGNEQFF. This chain connects TRBV7-2 to TRBJ2-1, with D tentatively TRBD1 (5 bases). The CDR3 runs to 14 residues. Per the germline V gene, CDR1 is SGHTA and CDR2 is FQGNSA. The V end was cut by 2 bases, the J end by 6 bases, with 11 bases between.

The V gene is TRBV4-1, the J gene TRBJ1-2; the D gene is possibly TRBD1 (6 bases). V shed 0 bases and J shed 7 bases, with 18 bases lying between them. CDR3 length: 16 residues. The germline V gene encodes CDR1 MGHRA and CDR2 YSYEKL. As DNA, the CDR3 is TGCGCCAGCAGCCAAGATCTCGGGGACAAGGGGGTTGGCTACACCTTC. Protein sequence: CASSQDLGDKGVGYTF.

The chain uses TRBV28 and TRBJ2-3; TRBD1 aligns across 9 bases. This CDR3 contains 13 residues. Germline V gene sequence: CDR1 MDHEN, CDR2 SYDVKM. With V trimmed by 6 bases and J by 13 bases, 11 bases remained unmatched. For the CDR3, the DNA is TGTGCCAGCAGCCAGTCTGGGACAGGGCTAGAGTATTTT. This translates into CASSQSGTGLEYF.

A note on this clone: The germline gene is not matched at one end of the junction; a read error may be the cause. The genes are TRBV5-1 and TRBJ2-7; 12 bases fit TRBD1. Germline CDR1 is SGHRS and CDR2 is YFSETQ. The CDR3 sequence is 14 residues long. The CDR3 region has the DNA TGCGCCAGCAGGGGGACAGGGGGCTCCTTCGAGCAGTACTTC. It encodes CASRGTGGSFEQYF.

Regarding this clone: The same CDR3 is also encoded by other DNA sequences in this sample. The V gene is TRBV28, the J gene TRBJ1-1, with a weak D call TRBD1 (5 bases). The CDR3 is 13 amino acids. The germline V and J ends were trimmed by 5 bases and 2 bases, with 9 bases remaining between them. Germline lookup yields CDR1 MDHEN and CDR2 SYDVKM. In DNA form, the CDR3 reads TGTGCCAGCAGTCTGCGGGACAACACTGAAGCTTTCTTT. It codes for CASSLRDNTEAFF.

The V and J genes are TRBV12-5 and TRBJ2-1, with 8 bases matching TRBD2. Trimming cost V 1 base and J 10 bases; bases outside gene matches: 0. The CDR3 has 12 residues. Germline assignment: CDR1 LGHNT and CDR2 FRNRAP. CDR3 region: CASGLGLAEQFF. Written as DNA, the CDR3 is TGTGCTAGTGGTTTGGGACTAGCGGAGCAGTTCTTC.

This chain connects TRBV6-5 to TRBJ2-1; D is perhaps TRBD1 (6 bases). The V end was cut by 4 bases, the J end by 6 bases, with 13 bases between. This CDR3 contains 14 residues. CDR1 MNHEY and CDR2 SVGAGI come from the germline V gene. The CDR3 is CASSSGEFSNEQFF. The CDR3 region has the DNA TGTGCCAGCAGTTCAGGGGAGTTTTCCAATGAGCAGTTCTTC.

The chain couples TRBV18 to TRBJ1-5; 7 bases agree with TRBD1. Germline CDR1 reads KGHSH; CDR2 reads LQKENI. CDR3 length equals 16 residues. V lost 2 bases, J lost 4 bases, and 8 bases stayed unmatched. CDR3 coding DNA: TGTGCCAGCTCACCATCAAAGACAGGGCTTAATCAGCCCCAGCATTTT. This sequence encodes CASSPSKTGLNQPQHF. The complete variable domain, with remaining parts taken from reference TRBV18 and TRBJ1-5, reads NAGVMQNPRHLVRRRGQEARLRCSPMKGHSHVYWYRQLPEEGLKFMVYLQKENIIDESGMPKERFSAEFPKEGPSILRIQQVVRGDSAAYFCASSPSKTGLNQPQHFGDGTRLSIL.

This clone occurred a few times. CDR3 in DNA: TGTGCCAGCAGCCCGGTGGGGGGGGAAAATCAGCCCCAGCATTTT. Protein: CASSPVGGENQPQHF. This chain links TRBV6-4 with TRBJ1-5; tentatively, D is TRBD1 (5 bases). The CDR3 runs to 15 residues. Germline CDR1 reads MRHNA; CDR2 reads SNTAGT. V was cut by 6 bases and J by 4 bases, with 16 bases left in between.